This T cell receptor beta chain was recovered during a study of T cell responses to AZD1222 COVID-19 vaccine. To note about this clone: Its cognate antigen is unknown.

Germline loops: CDR1 SQVTM, CDR2 ANQGSEA. The CDR3 spans 15 residues. The germline V and J ends were trimmed by 1 base and 0 bases, with 10 bases remaining between them. Generated by immunoSEQ multiplex PCR, the TCRdb table keeps only in-frame clones and is missing some. The data contain 200,000 or so clones, around 92% of them singletons. Study observations and caveats: CD4 TCRs associated with vaccination spanned spike, dominating at 160-218 and 743-854. Donors were largely white British and mainly female; clonal diversity was possibly underestimated.

The genes are TRBV29-1 and TRBJ2-1; TRBD2 might be the D (7 bases). Sequencing was performed on peripheral blood, taken on day 0 of AZD1222 vaccination. This receptor was taken from an adult in good health. The CDR3 loop is CSVEGGGGSYNEQFF. The CDR3 DNA is TGCAGCGTTGAAGGGGGAGGGGGCTCCTACAATGAGCAGTTCTTC.